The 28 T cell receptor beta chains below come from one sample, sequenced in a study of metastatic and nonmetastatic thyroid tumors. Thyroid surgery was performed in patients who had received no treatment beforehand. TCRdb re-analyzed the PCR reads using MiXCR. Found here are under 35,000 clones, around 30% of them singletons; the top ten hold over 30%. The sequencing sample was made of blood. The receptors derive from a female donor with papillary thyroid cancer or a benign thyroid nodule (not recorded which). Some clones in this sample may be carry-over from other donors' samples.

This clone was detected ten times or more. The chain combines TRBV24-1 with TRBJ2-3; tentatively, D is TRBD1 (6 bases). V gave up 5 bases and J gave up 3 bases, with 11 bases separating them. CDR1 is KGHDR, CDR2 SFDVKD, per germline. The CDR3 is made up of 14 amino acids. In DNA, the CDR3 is TGTGCCACCAGTGTTGTGGGGGCGACAGATACGCAGTATTTT. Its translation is CATSVVGATDTQYF.

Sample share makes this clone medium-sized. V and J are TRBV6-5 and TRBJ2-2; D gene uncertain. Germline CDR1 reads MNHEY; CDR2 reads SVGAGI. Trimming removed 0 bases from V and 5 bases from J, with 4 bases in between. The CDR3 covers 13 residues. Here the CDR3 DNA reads TGTGCCAGCAGTTACTCGAGAACCGGGGAGCTGTTTTTT. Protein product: CASSYSRTGELFF.

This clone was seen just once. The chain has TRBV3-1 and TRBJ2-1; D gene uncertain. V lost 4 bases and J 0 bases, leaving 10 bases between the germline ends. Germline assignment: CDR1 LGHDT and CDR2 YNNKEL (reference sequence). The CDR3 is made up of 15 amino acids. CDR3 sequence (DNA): TGTGCCAGCAGCCCAATAGCCTCCTCCTACAATGAGCAGTTCTTC. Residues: CASSPIASSYNEQFF.

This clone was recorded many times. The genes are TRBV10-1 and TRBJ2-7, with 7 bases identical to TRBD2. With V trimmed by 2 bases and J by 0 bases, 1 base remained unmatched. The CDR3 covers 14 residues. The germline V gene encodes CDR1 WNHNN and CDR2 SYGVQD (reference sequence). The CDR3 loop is CASSEGTTSYEQYF. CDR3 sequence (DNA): TGCGCCAGCAGTGAGGGGACTACCTCCTACGAGCAGTACTTC.

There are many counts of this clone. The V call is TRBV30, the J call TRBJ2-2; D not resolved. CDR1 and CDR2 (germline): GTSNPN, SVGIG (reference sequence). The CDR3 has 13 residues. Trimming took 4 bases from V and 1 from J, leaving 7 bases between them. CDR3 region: CAWTNVNTGELFF. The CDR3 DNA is TGTGCCTGGACTAATGTGAACACCGGGGAGCTGTTTTTT. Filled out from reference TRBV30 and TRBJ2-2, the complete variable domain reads SQTIHQWPATLVQPVGSPLSLECTVEGTSNPNLYWYRQAAGRGLQLLFYSVGIGQISSEVPQNLSASRPQDRQFILSSKKLLLSDSGFYLCAWTNVNTGELFFGEGSRLTVL.

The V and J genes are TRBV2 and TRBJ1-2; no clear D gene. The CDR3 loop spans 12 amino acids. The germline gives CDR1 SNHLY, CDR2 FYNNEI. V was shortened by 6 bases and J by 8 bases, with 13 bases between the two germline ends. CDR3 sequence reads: CASRLGAGGYTF. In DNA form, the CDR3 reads TGTGCCAGCAGATTGGGCGCTGGGGGCTACACCTTC.

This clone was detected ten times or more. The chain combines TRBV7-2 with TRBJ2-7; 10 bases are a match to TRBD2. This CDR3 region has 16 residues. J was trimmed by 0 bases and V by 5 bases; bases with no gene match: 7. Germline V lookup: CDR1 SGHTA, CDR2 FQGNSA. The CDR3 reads CASSALAGGPSYEQYF. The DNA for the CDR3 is TGTGCCAGCAGCGCCTTAGCGGGAGGCCCCTCCTACGAGCAGTACTTC.

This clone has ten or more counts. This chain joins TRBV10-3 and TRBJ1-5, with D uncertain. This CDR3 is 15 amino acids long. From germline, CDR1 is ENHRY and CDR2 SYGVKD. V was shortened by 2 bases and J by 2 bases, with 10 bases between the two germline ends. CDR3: CAISEGENGNQPQHF. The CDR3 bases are TGTGCCATCAGTGAGGGGGAAAACGGCAATCAGCCCCAGCATTTT.

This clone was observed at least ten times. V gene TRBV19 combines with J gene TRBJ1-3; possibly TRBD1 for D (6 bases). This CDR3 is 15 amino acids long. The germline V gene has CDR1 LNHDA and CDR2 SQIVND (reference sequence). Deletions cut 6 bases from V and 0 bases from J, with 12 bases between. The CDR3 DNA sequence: TGTGCCAGTAGGGGAGACAGGTACTCTGGAAACACCATATATTTT. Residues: CASRGDRYSGNTIYF.

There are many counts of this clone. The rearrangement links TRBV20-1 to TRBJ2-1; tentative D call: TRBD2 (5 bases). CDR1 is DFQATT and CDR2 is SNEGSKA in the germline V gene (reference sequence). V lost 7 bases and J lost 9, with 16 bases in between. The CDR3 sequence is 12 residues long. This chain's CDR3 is CSVPLVTLEQFF. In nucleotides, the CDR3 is TGCAGTGTCCCACTAGTAACGCTTGAGCAGTTCTTC.

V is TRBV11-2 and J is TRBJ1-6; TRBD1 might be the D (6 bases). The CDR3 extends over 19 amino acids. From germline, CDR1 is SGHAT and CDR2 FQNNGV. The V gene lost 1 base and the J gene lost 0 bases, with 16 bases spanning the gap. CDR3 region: CASSLGGGGSSSYNSPLHF. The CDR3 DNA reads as TGTGCCAGCAGCTTAGGGGGGGGCGGATCGAGCTCCTATAATTCACCCCTCCACTTT. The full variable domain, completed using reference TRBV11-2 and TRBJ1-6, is EAGVAQSPRYKIIEKRQSVAFWCNPISGHATLYWYQQILGQGPKLLIQFQNNGVVDDSQLPKDRFSAERLKGVDSTLKIQPAKLEDSAVYLCASSLGGGGSSSYNSPLHFGNGTRLTVT.

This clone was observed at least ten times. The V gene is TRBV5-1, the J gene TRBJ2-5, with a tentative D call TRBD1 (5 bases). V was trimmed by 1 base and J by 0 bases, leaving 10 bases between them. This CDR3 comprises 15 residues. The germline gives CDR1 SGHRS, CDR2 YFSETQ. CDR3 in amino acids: CASSLQQGDQETQYF. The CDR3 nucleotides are TGCGCCAGCAGCTTGCAGCAAGGGGACCAAGAGACCCAGTACTTC.

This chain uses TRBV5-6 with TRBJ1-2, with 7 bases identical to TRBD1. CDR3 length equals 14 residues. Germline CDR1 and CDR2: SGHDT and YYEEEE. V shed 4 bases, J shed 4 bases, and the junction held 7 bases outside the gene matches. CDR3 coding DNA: TGTGCCAGCAGCCGGGGACAGCAAATCTATGGCTACACCTTC. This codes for CASSRGQQIYGYTF.

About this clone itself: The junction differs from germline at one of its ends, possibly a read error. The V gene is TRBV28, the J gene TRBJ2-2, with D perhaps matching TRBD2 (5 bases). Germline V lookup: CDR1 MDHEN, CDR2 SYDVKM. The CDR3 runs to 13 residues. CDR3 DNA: TGTGCCAGCAGTTTATATTGGTCCGGGGATCTGTGTTTT. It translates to CASSLYWSGDLCF.

The CDR3 nucleotides read TGTGCCAGCACCCTCAACTTCCAGGGGGCGGAAGGCTACACCTTC. Translation: CASTLNFQGAEGYTF. The rearrangement links TRBV6-1 to TRBJ1-2; TRBD1 agrees at 8 bases. The CDR3 has 15 amino acids. Germline CDR1 MNHNS, CDR2 SASEGT. The V gene end was trimmed by 7 bases and the J gene end by 8 bases; junction bases not matched to a gene: 15.

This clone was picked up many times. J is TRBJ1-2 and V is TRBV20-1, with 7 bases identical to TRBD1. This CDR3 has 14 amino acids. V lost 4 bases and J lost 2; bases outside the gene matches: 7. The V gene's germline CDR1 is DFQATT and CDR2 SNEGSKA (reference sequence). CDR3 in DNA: TGCAGTGCTACCCCGACAGGGATCAACTATGGCTACACCTTC. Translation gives CSATPTGINYGYTF.

CDR3 DNA sequence: TGTGCCAGCACTTCCCTAGCGCAGGTAAAGAACGAGCAGTACTTC. Translated, it gives CASTSLAQVKNEQYF. The chain employs TRBV27 and TRBJ2-7, with D perhaps matching TRBD2 (6 bases). Trimming left V 7 bases short and J 5 bases short, with 21 bases between. This CDR3 region has 15 residues. CDR1 and CDR2 from the germline V gene are MNHEY and SMNVEV (reference sequence).

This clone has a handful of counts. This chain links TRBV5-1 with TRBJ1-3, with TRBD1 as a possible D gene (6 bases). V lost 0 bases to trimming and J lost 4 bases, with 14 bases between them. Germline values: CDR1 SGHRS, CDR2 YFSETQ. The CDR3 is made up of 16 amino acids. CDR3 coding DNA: TGCGCCAGCAGCTTGGGCGGTCCTGGGACAGGAAACACCATATATTTT. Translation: CASSLGGPGTGNTIYF.

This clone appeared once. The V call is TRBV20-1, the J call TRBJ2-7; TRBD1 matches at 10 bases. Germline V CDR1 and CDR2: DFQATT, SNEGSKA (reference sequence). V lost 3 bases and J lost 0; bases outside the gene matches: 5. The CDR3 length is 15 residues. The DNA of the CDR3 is TGCAGTGCTAGCAGGACAGGGGGTAGCTCCTACGAGCAGTACTTC. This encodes CSASRTGGSSYEQYF.

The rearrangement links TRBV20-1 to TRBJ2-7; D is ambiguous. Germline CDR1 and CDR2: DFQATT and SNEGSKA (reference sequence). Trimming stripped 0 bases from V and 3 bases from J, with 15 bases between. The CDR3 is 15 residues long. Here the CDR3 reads CSARDRSVSLYEQYF. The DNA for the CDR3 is TGCAGTGCTAGAGATAGGAGCGTGAGCCTCTACGAGCAGTACTTC.

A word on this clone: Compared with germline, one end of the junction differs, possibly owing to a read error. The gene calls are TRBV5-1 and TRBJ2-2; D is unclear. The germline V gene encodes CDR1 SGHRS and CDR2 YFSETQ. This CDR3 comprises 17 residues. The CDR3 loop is CSSSPGRLVQLTGELFF. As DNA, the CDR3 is TGCTCCAGCAGCCCGGGTCGTTTGGTCCAGCTCACCGGGGAGCTGTTTTTT.

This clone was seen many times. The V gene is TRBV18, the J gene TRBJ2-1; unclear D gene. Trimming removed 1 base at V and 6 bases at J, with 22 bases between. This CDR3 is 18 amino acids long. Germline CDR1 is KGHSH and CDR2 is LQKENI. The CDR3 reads CASSPLSSLPTSSNEQFF. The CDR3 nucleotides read TGTGCCAGCTCACCACTCTCTTCTCTTCCGACGTCATCCAATGAGCAGTTCTTC. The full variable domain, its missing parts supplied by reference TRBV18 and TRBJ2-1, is NAGVMQNPRHLVRRRGQEARLRCSPMKGHSHVYWYRQLPEEGLKFMVYLQKENIIDESGMPKERFSAEFPKEGPSILRIQQVVRGDSAAYFCASSPLSSLPTSSNEQFFGPGTRLTVL.

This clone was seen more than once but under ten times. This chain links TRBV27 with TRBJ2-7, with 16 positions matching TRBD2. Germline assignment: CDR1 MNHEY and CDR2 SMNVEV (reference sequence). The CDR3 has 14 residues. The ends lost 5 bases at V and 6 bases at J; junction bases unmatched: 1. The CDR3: CASSGTSGRGEQYF. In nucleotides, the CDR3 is TGTGCCAGCAGTGGGACTAGCGGGAGGGGCGAGCAGTACTTC.

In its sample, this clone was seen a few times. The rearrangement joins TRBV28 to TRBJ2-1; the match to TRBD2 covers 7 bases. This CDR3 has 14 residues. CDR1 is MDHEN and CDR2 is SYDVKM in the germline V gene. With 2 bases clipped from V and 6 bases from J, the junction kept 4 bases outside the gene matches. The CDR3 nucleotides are TGTGCCAGCAGTTTAGGCGGGAGAGGCAATGAGCAGTTCTTC. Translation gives CASSLGGRGNEQFF.

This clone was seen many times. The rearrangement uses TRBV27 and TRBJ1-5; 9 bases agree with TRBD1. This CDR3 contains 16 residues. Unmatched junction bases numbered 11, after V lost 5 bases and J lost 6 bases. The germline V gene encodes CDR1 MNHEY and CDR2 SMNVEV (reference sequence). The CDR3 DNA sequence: TGTGCCAGCAGTGCCCTCTACAGGGGGCGCGGTCAGCCCCAGCATTTT. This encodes CASSALYRGRGQPQHF.

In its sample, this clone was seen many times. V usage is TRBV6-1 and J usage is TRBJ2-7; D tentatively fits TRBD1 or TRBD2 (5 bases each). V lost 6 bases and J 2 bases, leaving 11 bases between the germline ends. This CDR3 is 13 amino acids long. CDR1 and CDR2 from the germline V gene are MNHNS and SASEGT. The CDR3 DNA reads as TGTGCCAGCAGGCTGGAGGACACCTACGAGCAGTACTTC. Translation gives CASRLEDTYEQYF.

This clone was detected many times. CDR3 amino acids: CASSLGPNYGYTF. Written as DNA, the CDR3 is TGTGCCAGCAGTTTAGGTCCGAACTATGGCTACACCTTC. This chain joins TRBV12-3 or TRBV12-4 and TRBJ1-2; D unclear. The V end lost 1 base, the J end lost 2 bases, and 5 bases lay between the germline ends. The CDR3 consists of 13 residues.

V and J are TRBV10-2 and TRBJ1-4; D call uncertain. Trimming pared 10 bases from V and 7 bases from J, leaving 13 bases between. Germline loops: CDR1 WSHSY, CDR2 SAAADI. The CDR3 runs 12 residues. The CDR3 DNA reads TGCGCCAAGAGTGAGTCCGGTGAAAAACTGTTTTTT. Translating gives CAKSESGEKLFF.